This entry lists 6 T cell receptor beta chains sequenced from one sample in a study of radiation and T cells in renal cell carcinoma. TCRdb's table, derived via immunoSEQ multiplex PCR, lists solely in-frame clones and lacks some. The sample has some 130,000 clones, about 88% seen once. Time point described: blood 2 weeks post-SBRT. Described treatment: 15 Gy SBRT to primary tumor, nephrectomy 4 weeks later. This sample comprised blood, obtained from a patient whose treatment included radiotherapy and nephrectomy. The receptors come from a woman aged 70-85 years with renal cell carcinoma.

This chain connects TRBV5-1 to TRBJ2-1, with D tentatively TRBD2 (5 bases). Trimming removed 4 bases at V and 2 bases at J, with 13 bases between. CDR1 is SGHRS, CDR2 YFSETQ, per germline. The CDR3 loop spans 15 amino acids. CDR3 residues: CASSTDSTTYNEQFF. The CDR3 DNA reads as TGCGCCAGCAGCACGGACTCCACCACCTACAATGAGCAGTTCTTC.

The J gene is TRBJ2-7, the V gene TRBV27; weak D call: TRBD1 (6 bases). This CDR3 has 15 amino acids. The ends were cut back, 5 bases at V and 5 bases at J, with 19 bases in the middle. Germline V CDR1 and CDR2: MNHEY, SMNVEV (reference sequence). The CDR3 nucleotides read TGTGCCAGCAGTCCTAGGGGACACACCGCCCACGAGCAGTACTTC. It codes for CASSPRGHTAHEQYF.

The CDR3 spells CASSLEGFQAFF. DNA for the CDR3: TGTGCCAGCAGCTTGGAGGGGTTTCAAGCTTTCTTT. The rearrangement links TRBV5-4 to TRBJ1-1; D possibly corresponds to TRBD1 (5 bases). Germline CDR1 is SGHNT and CDR2 is YYREEE (reference sequence). Trimming shortened V by 0 bases and J by 9 bases, and 9 bases separated the two germline ends. The CDR3 covers 12 residues. Drawing the rest from reference TRBV5-4 and TRBJ1-1, the complete variable domain is ETGVTQSPTHLIKTRGQQVTLRCSSQSGHNTVSWYQQALGQGPQFIFQYYREEENGRGNFPPRFSGLQFPNYSSELNVNALELDDSALYLCASSLEGFQAFFGQGTRLTVV.

The V call is TRBV5-1, the J call TRBJ2-3; D uncertain. The V end was cut by 1 base, the J end by 6 bases, with 9 bases between. CDR1 and CDR2 (germline): SGHRS, YFSETQ. The CDR3 spans 13 residues. CDR3 sequence: CASSLTIGDTQYF. DNA of the CDR3: TGCGCCAGCAGCTTGACAATTGGCGATACGCAGTATTTT. Full variable domain (missing parts from reference TRBV5-1 and TRBJ2-3): KAGVTQTPRYLIKTRGQQVTLSCSPISGHRSVSWYQQTPGQGLQFLFEYFSETQRNKGNFPGRFSGRQFSNSRSEMNVSTLELGDSALYLCASSLTIGDTQYFGPGTRLTVL.

CDR3 nucleotide sequence: TGTGCCAGCATCAAAGACGAACCGAACACTGAAGCTTTCTTT. As protein: CASIKDEPNTEAFF. The rearrangement uses TRBV6-1 and TRBJ1-1; D is unresolved. Germline-derived CDR1 and CDR2 are MNHNS and SASEGT. There are 14 residues in the CDR3. The V and J ends lost 7 bases and 1 base respectively, with 13 bases between them.

The table lists this clone with a count of one. The rearrangement joins TRBV4-3 to TRBJ1-4, with 10 positions matching TRBD1. J was trimmed by 7 bases and V by 0 bases; bases with no gene match: 5. This CDR3 spans 16 amino acids. Per germline, CDR1 LGHNA and CDR2 YSLEER. The CDR3 sequence is CASSQDGGQGFEKLFF. CDR3 nucleotides: TGCGCCAGCAGCCAAGATGGGGGACAGGGGTTTGAAAAACTGTTTTTT.